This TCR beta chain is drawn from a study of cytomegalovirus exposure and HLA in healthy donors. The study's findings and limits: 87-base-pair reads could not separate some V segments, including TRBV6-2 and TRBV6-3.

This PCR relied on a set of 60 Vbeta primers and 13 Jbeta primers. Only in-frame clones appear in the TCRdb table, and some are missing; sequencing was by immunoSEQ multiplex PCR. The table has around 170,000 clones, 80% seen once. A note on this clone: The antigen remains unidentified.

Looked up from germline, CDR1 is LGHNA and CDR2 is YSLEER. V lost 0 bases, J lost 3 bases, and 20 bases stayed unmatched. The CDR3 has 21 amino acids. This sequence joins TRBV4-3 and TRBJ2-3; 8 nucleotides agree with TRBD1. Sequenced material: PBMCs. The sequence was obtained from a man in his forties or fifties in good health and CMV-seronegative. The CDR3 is CASSQDRPAGGVSFRTDTQYF. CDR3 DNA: TGCGCCAGCAGCCAAGATCGTCCGGCAGGGGGCGTTTCTTTTAGGACAGATACGCAGTATTTT.